This T cell receptor beta chain stems from a study of blood T cell repertoires in COVID-19. Study information: Samples came from the United States, Italy and Spain, spanning acute and convalescent COVID-19. Sample material is recorded as cDNA or gDNA derived from T cells, B-cell-depleted T cells, or PBMCs.

Original processing methods: How many nucleated cells were present was estimated from reference gene primer amplification. The method was immunoSEQ multiplex PCR; TCRdb's version includes in-frame clones alone and lacks a portion of them. V, J and clone size are taken as reported in that table, and D and trimming were inferred from the DNA itself. The sample includes 80,000 or so clones, 80% of them seen just once. Germline V lookup: CDR1 SGHDT, CDR2 YYEEEE. V lost 4 bases and J lost 3; bases outside the gene matches: 13. The CDR3 has 17 residues. Sequencing was done on a sample of peripheral blood. This clonotype was sampled from an older woman with acute or convalescent COVID-19. The rearrangement joins TRBV5-6 to TRBJ2-1; 7 nucleotides match TRBD1. CDR3 sequence: CASSETGTPFLYNEQFF. Here the CDR3 DNA reads TGTGCCAGCAGCGAGACAGGGACCCCGTTCCTCTACAATGAGCAGTTCTTC.